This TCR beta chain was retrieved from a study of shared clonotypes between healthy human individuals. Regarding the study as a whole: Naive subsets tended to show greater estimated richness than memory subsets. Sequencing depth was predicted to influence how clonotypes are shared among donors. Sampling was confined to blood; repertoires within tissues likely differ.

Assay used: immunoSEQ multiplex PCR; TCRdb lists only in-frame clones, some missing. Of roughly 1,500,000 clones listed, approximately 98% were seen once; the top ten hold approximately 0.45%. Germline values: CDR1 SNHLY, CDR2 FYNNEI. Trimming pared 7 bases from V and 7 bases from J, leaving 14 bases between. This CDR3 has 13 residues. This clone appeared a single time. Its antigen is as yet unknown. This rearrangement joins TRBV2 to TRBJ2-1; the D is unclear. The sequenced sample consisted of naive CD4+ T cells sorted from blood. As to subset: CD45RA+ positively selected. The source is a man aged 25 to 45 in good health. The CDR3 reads CASTTEAPNEQFF. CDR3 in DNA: TGTGCCAGCACCACCGAGGCCCCGAATGAGCAGTTCTTC.